This entry describes one T cell receptor beta chain. V shed 1 base and J shed 5 bases, with 21 bases lying between them. Germline lookup yields CDR1 SGHTA and CDR2 FQGTGA. CDR3 length: 17 amino acids. The source of the sample is a study of Graves' ophthalmopathy and Graves' hyperthyroidism. TCR beta CDR3 regions were amplified from RNA transcripts. Second-round multiplex PCR came after a first-round RT-PCR that employed HTBI primers. TCRdb reanalysed the multiplex PCR reads using MiXCR and keeps one entry per CDR3 protein. The sample consists of 220,000 or so distinct CDR3 sequences, 20% to 25% of them appearing once.

The sequenced sample consisted of peripheral blood. This clonotype was obtained from a woman aged 45-59 years with Graves' ophthalmopathy. The chain is built from TRBV7-3 and TRBJ2-7, with D possibly called TRBD1 or TRBD2 (5 bases each). The CDR3 sequence is CASSLKGPQGESDEQYF. The CDR3, as DNA: TGTGCCAGCAGCTTAAAAGGGCCCCAGGGAGAATCCGACGAGCAGTACTTC.